These T cell receptor beta chains were read from a single sample in a study of T-cell reconstitution after alpha-beta-depleted transplantation in children. TCRdb used MiXCR to reprocess the PCR reads, holding one entry per CDR3 protein. In the table there are roughly 400,000 distinct CDR3 sequences, roughly 20% of which are singletons. The source material was PBMCs from the stem cell graft donor, sampled from the stem cell graft. These receptors originate from a human donor who donated a stem cell graft to a child with acute myeloid leukemia. The CDR3 runs from the conserved cysteine through the conserved F or W. Fields, in order: CDR3 DNA, CDR3 protein, V gene, D gene, clone size, J gene. D genes are given only for firm matches. For some rows the clone size is stated as once, few or many, or as a class when expanded; others skip it.

TGTGCCAGCAGCCCCCGCGGCGGCGGGACAAATGAGCAGTTCTTC,CASSPRGGGTNEQFF,TRBV7-8,-,few,TRBJ2-1
TGTGCCAGCAGTCGAACAGGGTCGAAGGAGACCCAGTACTTC,CASSRTGSKETQYF,TRBV12-3/TRBV12-4,-,-,TRBJ2-5
TGTGCCAGCAGTCAAAGGGGCAGCTCCTACGAGCAGTACTTC,CASSQRGSSYEQYF,TRBV28,-,few,TRBJ2-7
TGTGCCAGCAGCTTAATCGACAGGGGAGGCGAGCAGTACTTC,CASSLIDRGGEQYF,TRBV7-2,TRBD1,few,TRBJ2-7
TGCGCCAGCAGCTCTCCGGACAGGGGTTATGATACGCAGTATTTT,CASSSPDRGYDTQYF,TRBV5-1,TRBD1,-,TRBJ2-3
TGCAGTGCTAGTGGGGAATACAATGAGCAGTTCTTC,CSASGEYNEQFF,TRBV20-1,-,many,TRBJ2-1
TGCAGCGTTGCCCCGGGGGACACTGAAGCTTTCTTT,CSVAPGDTEAFF,TRBV29-1,-,many,TRBJ1-1
TGTGCCGCAACTCTGGACACTGAAGCTTTCTTT,CAATLDTEAFF,TRBV12-3/TRBV12-4,-,few,TRBJ1-1
TGCGCCAGCAGCTTGGAAGGATCCTACATCCAAGAGACCCAGTACTTC,CASSLEGSYIQETQYF,TRBV5-1,-,-,TRBJ2-5
TGTGCCAGCCGTTTTGGAGATTCTGGGGCCAACGTCCTGACTTTC,CASRFGDSGANVLTF,TRBV12-3/TRBV12-4,-,-,TRBJ2-6
TGTGCCAGCAGTTACTTAGGGGGAGATGAGCAGTTCTTC,CASSYLGGDEQFF,TRBV6-2/TRBV6-3,-,-,TRBJ2-1
TGCAGTGCTTCAGTAGGGGGGGGACGCACAGATACGCAGTATTTT,CSASVGGGRTDTQYF,TRBV20-1,-,many,TRBJ2-3
TGTGCCAGCAGTGAATCCCGGGCAGGGGGCGTCTATGGCTACACCTTC,CASSESRAGGVYGYTF,TRBV25-1,TRBD1,-,TRBJ1-2
TGCAGCTGTAGCGGGAGGGCATCAGATACGCAGTATTTT,CSCSGRASDTQYF,TRBV29-1,TRBD2,few,TRBJ2-3
TGTGCCACCAGTACCTCCCCTCCTCCCCTGGACTATAACTACAATGAGCAGTTCTTC,CATSTSPPPLDYNYNEQFF,TRBV24-1,-,-,TRBJ2-1
TGCAGCGTTTGCCCCATTCTGGGGTACAATGAGCAGTTCTTC,CSVCPILGYNEQFF,TRBV29-1,-,many,TRBJ2-1
TGTGCCAGCAGTTTAAATACCGGAGGGCCGGTAGATACGCAGTATTTT,CASSLNTGGPVDTQYF,TRBV12-3/TRBV12-4,-,once,TRBJ2-3
TGCGCCAGCAGCCAGGACCAGGGAGGGCAATATGGCTACACCTTC,CASSQDQGGQYGYTF,TRBV4-1,-,few,TRBJ1-2
TGCGCCAGCAGCTACGGCCGACTAGCGGGAAATGAGCAGTTCTTC,CASSYGRLAGNEQFF,TRBV5-1,TRBD2,few,TRBJ2-1
TGTGCCAGCAGTTTTCGGGTGCCACCCCTCCACTTT,CASSFRVPPLHF,TRBV12-3/TRBV12-4,-,few,TRBJ1-6
TGCGCCAGCAGCCAATGGGGAGATCGGGCCTACGAGCAGTACTTC,CASSQWGDRAYEQYF,TRBV4-3,-,-,TRBJ2-7
TGTGCCAGCAGCTATCTCGGACTAGCGGCGAACACCGGGGAGCTGTTTTTT,CASSYLGLAANTGELFF,TRBV7-6,TRBD2,few,TRBJ2-2
TGTGCCAGCAGTTTGGTTTATCGCGGACAGGGCAGGTCACCCCTCCACTTT,CASSLVYRGQGRSPLHF,TRBV28,TRBD1,-,TRBJ1-6
TGCGCCAGCAGCCAAGGAGGAGGGACTAGCGCAAATGAGCAGTTCTTC,CASSQGGGTSANEQFF,TRBV4-1,TRBD2,-,TRBJ2-1
TGTGCCACCAGTGTAAGGGACAGGGAAGGGCAGCAGTTCTTC,CATSVRDREGQQFF,TRBV24-1,TRBD1,many,TRBJ2-1
TGTGCCAGCAGTTTAAGCCTCCTCAAAAACATTCAGTACTTC,CASSLSLLKNIQYF,TRBV12-3/TRBV12-4,-,-,TRBJ2-4
TGTGCCAGCAGCCCTTCCGGGACAGTCTCCCTTATAGCCAAAAACATTCAGTACTTC,CASSPSGTVSLIAKNIQYF,TRBV11-2,TRBD1,-,TRBJ2-4
TGTGCCAGCAGCGTAGCCGGGACAGGGGGTGGCAATGAGCAGTTCTTC,CASSVAGTGGGNEQFF,TRBV9,TRBD1,-,TRBJ2-1
TGCGCCAGCAGCCCCGGGCTAGCGCTAATCTGGGAGCAGTACTTC,CASSPGLALIWEQYF,TRBV10-2,-,few,TRBJ2-7
TGTGCCAGCAGCGGAAAATCGGACAGGGTGAATCAGCCCCAGCATTTT,CASSGKSDRVNQPQHF,TRBV21-1,-,-,TRBJ1-5
TGTGCCAGCACCCCGTACGGGAGGGATGGCGAGCAGTACTTC,CASTPYGRDGEQYF,TRBV12-3/TRBV12-4,TRBD2,-,TRBJ2-7
TGTGCCAGCAGTTTCACGGGGGATACGCAGTATTTT,CASSFTGDTQYF,TRBV12-3/TRBV12-4,-,many,TRBJ2-3
TGCAGCGCCTCTGACAGGGGGCCACCAGATACGCAGTATTTT,CSASDRGPPDTQYF,TRBV29-1,TRBD1,few,TRBJ2-3
TGCAGTGCTAGGCCAGGGACCGGCACTGAAGCTTTCTTT,CSARPGTGTEAFF,TRBV20-1,-,many,TRBJ1-1
TGCAGTGCTAGACCCGGGAATAATTCACCCCTCCACTTT,CSARPGNNSPLHF,TRBV20-1,-,many,TRBJ1-6
TGCAGCTACTCCGAAACAACATGGTCCGAGCAGTACTTC,CSYSETTWSEQYF,TRBV20-1,-,many,TRBJ2-7
TGCGCCAGCAGCTGGACAGGGAGCGAGCAGTACTTC,CASSWTGSEQYF,TRBV5-1,TRBD1,few,TRBJ2-7
TGTGCCAGCAGTTTGGGGACTAGCGGGAGCACAGATACGCAGTATTTT,CASSLGTSGSTDTQYF,TRBV5-1,TRBD2,many,TRBJ2-3
TGTGCTAGCAGCTTAGCCGACGCCCGTTTCGGGAACAATGAGCAGTTCTTC,CASSLADARFGNNEQFF,TRBV7-7,-,-,TRBJ2-1
TGTGCCAGCGACAAAACAGGGGTTTTGTCACCCCTCCACTTT,CASDKTGVLSPLHF,TRBV7-2,TRBD1,few,TRBJ1-6
TGCAGCGTTGAAGGCGTACTGAACACTGAAGCTTTCTTT,CSVEGVLNTEAFF,TRBV29-1,-,few,TRBJ1-1
TGCAGTGCTAGGGAGGAAGATACGCAGTATTTT,CSAREEDTQYF,TRBV20-1,-,once,TRBJ2-3
TGTGCCAGCAGTTACTCCCCCGGAATGAACACTGAAGCTTTCTTT,CASSYSPGMNTEAFF,TRBV6-5,-,few,TRBJ1-1
TGCAGTGCTATCCCAGCGGGAGCACCGACAGATACGCAGTATTTT,CSAIPAGAPTDTQYF,TRBV20-1,TRBD2,few,TRBJ2-3
TGTGCCAGCAGTCGAATCCAGACTAGCAACAACACAGATACGCAGTATTTT,CASSRIQTSNNTDTQYF,TRBV25-1,TRBD2,many,TRBJ2-3
TGCAGCGCAACCGACAGTTTCAATGAGCAGTTCTTC,CSATDSFNEQFF,TRBV29-1,-,many,TRBJ2-1
TGTGCCAGCAGTTTATTGCGGGGCGCAGCCAAAAACATTCAGTACTTC,CASSLLRGAAKNIQYF,TRBV12-3/TRBV12-4,-,few,TRBJ2-4
TGCAGCGCTGACAGGGGGCCTGACACTGAAGCTTTCTTT,CSADRGPDTEAFF,TRBV29-1,TRBD1,few,TRBJ1-1